This TCR beta chain was observed in a study of PD-1 blockade in classical Hodgkin lymphoma. General study results and limits: The study found that TCR diversity rose significantly by C4D1 in CD4+ but not CD8+ cells.

There was relapse after autologous stem cell transplantation in every patient, and there was variation in brentuximab vedotin exposure. Concerning this clone: Antigen unknown.

V lost 0 bases and J lost 7, with 18 bases in between. Germline assignment: CDR1 MGHRA and CDR2 YSYEKL. The CDR3 spans 16 residues. TCRdb's copy holds only in-frame clones and misses some; the assay was immunoSEQ multiplex PCR. The sample lists about 98,000 clones, roughly 92% occurring once. The gene calls are TRBV4-1 and TRBJ2-5, with a tentative D call TRBD2 (6 bases). The sample was peripheral blood mononuclear cells (PBMCs), taken at baseline. The sequence derives from a human donor with classical Hodgkin lymphoma. The CDR3 sequence is CASSQERDVPDVTQYF. The CDR3, as DNA: TGCGCCAGCAGCCAAGAGCGGGACGTCCCCGATGTGACCCAGTACTTC.